This T cell receptor (beta chain) is from a study of blood T cell repertoires in COVID-19. On this clone: Other DNA sequences in the sample encode the same CDR3.

CDR3 length equals 12 residues. Germline V gene lookup returns CDR1 SGHNT and CDR2 YYREEE (reference sequence). The junction had 0 bases not matched to a gene; V was cut back by 0 bases and J by 7 bases. TCRdb's table, derived via immunoSEQ multiplex PCR, lists solely in-frame clones and lacks some. The sample records 150,000 to 200,000 clones, approximately 88% being singletons. This receptor was identified in a woman aged 55 to 70 who had recovered from COVID-19. The rearrangement links TRBV5-4 to TRBJ1-1; 7 bases map to TRBD1. Sequences were obtained from PBMCs or T cells enriched from blood (not recorded which). CDR3 protein: CASSLDRGEAFF. The CDR3 bases are TGTGCCAGCAGCTTGGACAGGGGTGAAGCTTTCTTT.